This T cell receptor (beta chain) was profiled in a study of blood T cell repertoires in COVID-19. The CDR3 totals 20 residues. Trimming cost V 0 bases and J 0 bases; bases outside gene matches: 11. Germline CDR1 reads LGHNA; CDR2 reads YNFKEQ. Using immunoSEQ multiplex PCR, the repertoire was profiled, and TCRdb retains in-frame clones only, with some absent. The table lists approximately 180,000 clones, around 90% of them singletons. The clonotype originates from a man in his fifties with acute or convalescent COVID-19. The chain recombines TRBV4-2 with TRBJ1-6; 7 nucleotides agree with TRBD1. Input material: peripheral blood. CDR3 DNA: TGTGCCAGCAGCCAAGAGTTTTTGGACAGGAGGAGCTCCTATAATTCACCCCTCCACTTT. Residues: CASSQEFLDRRSSYNSPLHF.